This T cell receptor beta chain was found in a study of identical twins (dated by TCRdb to about 2016). Turning to the overall study: To test whether fetal clonotypes persist, this study deep-sequenced TCR alpha and beta repertoires from monozygotic twins, from unrelated adults of various ages, and from cord blood. Replicate twin experiments were performed at different times using different library preparation protocols to rule out contamination.

Every donor was a healthy Caucasian. The twin cohort comprised three pairs of female monozygotic twins, all aged roughly 18 to 29 years. CD4+ and CD8+ T cell populations were isolated with positive isolation kits from Invitrogen. Study-wide conclusions, independent of this receptor: Abundant cord blood beta clonotypes had fewer insertions, young adult naive repertoires showed a similar but weaker trend, and memory repertoires showed no such trend. Recombination models systematically underestimated out-of-frame TCR alpha sharing in monozygotic twins but agreed with sharing between unrelated individuals. Out-of-frame TCR alpha sequences shared between twins showed an excess of low generation-probability sequences compared with coincidental sharing between unrelated individuals. Because the same donors could not be followed over many years, the conclusions depended on cross-sectional statistical analysis. Excess twin sharing in beta out-of-frame sequences was weaker because fewer shared sequences lowered the signal-to-noise ratio. Invariant T cells such as MAIT and iNKT could partly confound zero-insertion analyses, although diverse VJ usage argued against such confounding for most clonotypes.

To prepare the library, 5' RACE was applied. Sequenced on an Illumina HiSeq 2000. A universal primer binding site was introduced by template switching, and a unique molecular identifier was present in the final cDNA, enabling accurate counting of TCR cDNA molecules. Specific primers in the conserved constant-segment region were used to synthesize first-strand cDNA for the TCR alpha and beta chains. To control for contamination, each cDNA library was double barcoded with a SMART-Mk sample barcode plus Illumina barcodes. TruSeq adapter sequences, together with Illumina sample barcodes, were added in two successive PCR steps. TCR alpha and beta cDNA libraries were sequenced on the Illumina HiSeq platform with custom primers. The source study handled its data this way. Unique molecular identifiers were extracted from raw reads with MiGEC, and CDR3 positions were determined with MiXCR. Recombination models were inferred per individual with the repgenHMM and IGoR tools using an EM algorithm. Shared clonotype analysis was performed with the tcR package in R, normalizing sharing by the product of cloneset sizes. Out-of-frame nonproductive sequences were analyzed to study raw recombination free of thymic and clonal selection effects. TCRdb itself trimmed the public reads at Q25 with fastp, ran MiXCR and retained productive beta chains. Rows matching on CDR3 protein sequence are summarized as one entry with the most common DNA and genes. The V and J calls were determined by TCRdb, not by the authors. Within this sample are 450,000 or so distinct CDR3 sequences, with 13% to 15% of them counted one time only. The leading ten clones occupy roughly 0.5% of the sample.

This clonotype turned up a few times. Which antigen it targets is not known. No clone much larger than this one lies a single base away; base qualities are absent. The germline V and J ends show losses of 2 bases and 2 bases respectively, and no gene match explains 22 bases of the junction. The CDR3 runs 20 amino acids, cysteine and phenylalanine included. Only the CDR3 portion is preserved as DNA: 60 bases, with reading frame beginning at the first base. From the germline V gene (reference sequence), CDR1 is DFQATT and CDR2 is SNEGSKA. The same data also went into a second study, on yellow fever vaccine responses in identical twins. The second study's paper adds: The T cell response to vaccination in identical twins was reported by the authors to appear partly convergent and partly personalized. In the study, vaccine-responding T cell clones were precisely tracked in identical twins.

Source material: CD4+ T cells sorted from blood. This receptor was taken from a woman between 18 and 29 years old in good health. Recombination joined TRBV20-1 with TRBJ2-7, and 9 bases in between align with TRBD2. The CDR3 reads CSARTHQRNLAGHPPYEQYF. The DNA sequence reads TGCAGTGCTAGAACCCACCAGCGGAATCTAGCGGGGCACCCTCCCTACGAGCAGTACTTC.